These T cell receptor beta chains were read from a single sample in a study of T-cell reconstitution after alpha-beta-depleted transplantation in children. MiXCR, run by TCRdb on the PCR reads, gives a single entry per CDR3 protein. The repertoire consists of 450,000 to 550,000 distinct CDR3 sequences, with about an eighth occurring once and the leading ten covering 11% to 15%. The sequencing used PBMCs, mostly from graft donor cells, collected 180 days after TCRalphabeta/CD19-depleted stem cell transplant. These receptors all stem from a female patient under 10 years old who had a stem cell transplant for aplastic anemia, so the T cells may come from the graft donor. Each CDR3 is given with its conserved first and last residue. The D gene is left open where the match is weak. Clone size appears in some rows only: once, few, many, or a class for an expanded clone.

j_call cdr3_length clone_size d_call v_call cdr3_aa cdr3_nt
TRBJ1-5 12 NA NA TRBV12-3/TRBV12-4 CASSSDWEPQHF TGTGCCAGCAGTTCTGACTGGGAGCCCCAGCATTTT
TRBJ1-1 11 few NA TRBV30 CAWSVRVEAFF TGTGCCTGGAGTGTAAGAGTTGAAGCTTTCTTT
TRBJ1-1 16 NA NA TRBV19 CASSATLRRVDTEAFF TGTGCCAGTAGTGCCACCCTCCGCAGGGTGGACACTGAAGCTTTCTTT
TRBJ1-5 15 few NA TRBV3-1 CASSQGRRINQPQHF TGTGCCAGCAGCCAAGGGCGCAGGATCAATCAGCCCCAGCATTTT
TRBJ1-1 15 NA TRBD1 TRBV28 CASSQAGTGNTEAFF TGTGCCAGCAGTCAAGCCGGGACAGGGAACACTGAAGCTTTCTTT
TRBJ1-1 13 NA NA TRBV7-7 CASSLVWDTEAFF TGTGCCAGCAGCTTAGTCTGGGACACTGAAGCTTTCTTT
TRBJ1-1 19 few NA TRBV11-2 CASSPLRTALGILNTEAFF TGTGCCAGCAGCCCTTTGAGGACAGCCCTAGGGATATTGAACACTGAAGCTTTCTTT
TRBJ2-1 14 NA NA TRBV18 CASSPQTSDNEQFF TGTGCCAGCTCACCACAGACCTCGGACAATGAGCAGTTCTTC
TRBJ2-2 15 NA TRBD1 TRBV9 CASSGGQGYTGELFF TGTGCCAGCAGCGGAGGACAGGGTTACACCGGGGAGCTGTTTTTT
TRBJ2-2 14 few NA TRBV14 CASSQKGWTGELFF TGTGCCAGCAGCCAGAAGGGGTGGACCGGGGAGCTGTTTTTT
TRBJ2-1 18 few TRBD2 TRBV11-2 CASSLPRTSGRARWEQFF TGTGCCAGCAGCTTACCCCGAACAAGCGGGAGGGCGCGCTGGGAGCAGTTCTTC
TRBJ2-6 18 NA NA TRBV5-1 CASSSRAGANSGANVLTF TGCGCCAGCAGCTCCCGGGCAGGGGCCAACTCTGGGGCCAACGTCCTGACTTTC
TRBJ2-1 13 few TRBD1 TRBV4-3 CASSHRGQGLKFF TGCGCCAGCAGCCATCGTGGACAGGGGCTAAAGTTCTTC
TRBJ2-2 15 NA NA TRBV27 CASSSVAGGGGELFF TGTGCCAGCAGTTCCGTGGCAGGGGGAGGCGGGGAGCTGTTTTTT
TRBJ2-3 15 many NA TRBV5-5 CASSLGRGGTDTQYF TGTGCCAGCAGCTTGGGGCGGGGCGGCACAGATACGCAGTATTTT
TRBJ2-7 15 many NA TRBV4-3 CASSQEAVFYYEQYF TGCGCCAGCAGCCAAGAGGCAGTTTTTTATTACGAGCAGTACTTC
TRBJ2-1 11 few NA TRBV6-2/TRBV6-3 CASSPMNEQFF TGTGCCAGCAGTCCGATGAATGAGCAGTTCTTC
TRBJ1-1 15 NA NA TRBV15 CATSRDNGGGTEAFF TGTGCCACCAGCAGAGATAACGGGGGGGGGACTGAAGCTTTCTTT
TRBJ1-2 13 NA TRBD1 TRBV20-1 CSAAGQDNYGYTF TGCAGTGCCGCGGGACAGGATAACTATGGCTACACCTTC
TRBJ2-5 14 many NA TRBV5-1 CASSLVPGEETQYF TGCGCCAGCAGCTTGGTCCCAGGCGAAGAGACCCAGTACTTC
TRBJ1-2 16 NA NA TRBV24-1 CATSAWDTEYGYGYTF TGTGCCACCAGTGCCTGGGACACGGAGTACGGGTATGGCTACACCTTC
TRBJ2-5 15 NA NA TRBV12-3/TRBV12-4 CASSSGGLVQETQYF TGTGCCAGCAGTTCCGGGGGTCTGGTCCAAGAGACCCAGTACTTC
TRBJ1-1 15 NA NA TRBV27 CASLPWGGSNTEAFF TGTGCCAGCCTTCCCTGGGGGGGTTCGAACACTGAAGCTTTCTTT
TRBJ2-5 12 NA NA TRBV6-2/TRBV6-3 CASSYLQETQYF TGTGCCAGCAGTTACCTTCAAGAGACCCAGTACTTC
TRBJ2-1 13 NA NA TRBV20-1 CSASKAAYNEQFF TGCAGTGCTTCAAAAGCAGCGTACAATGAGCAGTTCTTC
TRBJ1-2 14 few NA TRBV12-3/TRBV12-4 CASSIRGGDYGYTF TGTGCCAGCAGCATTAGAGGGGGAGACTATGGCTACACCTTC
TRBJ1-6 15 NA TRBD1 TRBV5-6 CASSLGDSNNSPLHF TGTGCCAGCAGCTTGGGGGACAGCAATAATTCACCCCTCCACTTT
TRBJ1-5 17 NA TRBD1 TRBV20-1 CSAGGFLGTGDRQPQHF TGCAGTGCTGGGGGGTTCTTGGGGACAGGGGACCGTCAGCCCCAGCATTTT
TRBJ2-3 13 few TRBD1 TRBV7-9 CASRTGGPDTQYF TGTGCCAGCCGGACAGGGGGGCCAGATACGCAGTATTTT
TRBJ2-3 14 few NA TRBV29-1 CSVEDPGATDTQYF TGCAGCGTTGAAGATCCAGGGGCCACAGATACGCAGTATTTT
TRBJ2-7 13 NA NA TRBV5-6 CASSSGRSYEQYF TGTGCCAGCAGCTCAGGGCGGTCCTACGAGCAGTACTTC
TRBJ2-7 14 few TRBD1 TRBV25-1 CASTADRDGYEQYF TGTGCCAGCACTGCGGACAGGGACGGCTACGAGCAGTACTTC
TRBJ2-2 15 NA NA TRBV15 CATSRDREDTGELFF TGTGCCACCAGCAGAGACCGTGAGGACACCGGGGAGCTGTTTTTT
TRBJ2-3 16 few TRBD2 TRBV20-1 CSAGPLAGAPPDTQYF TGCAGTGCTGGGCCGCTAGCGGGAGCCCCCCCAGATACGCAGTATTTT
TRBJ1-1 15 many NA TRBV25-1 CASSEWAGDRTEAFF TGTGCCAGCAGTGAGTGGGCAGGAGATAGGACTGAAGCTTTCTTT
TRBJ1-1 13 few TRBD1 TRBV20-1 CRALTGGNTEAFF TGCAGAGCCCTCACAGGGGGTAACACTGAAGCTTTCTTT
TRBJ1-4 15 NA TRBD1 TRBV6-1 CASSQDRGRNEKLFF TGTGCCAGCAGTCAAGACAGGGGGCGCAATGAAAAACTGTTTTTT
TRBJ1-1 13 few NA TRBV20-1 CSARPGQLTEAFF TGCAGTGCTAGGCCAGGACAGCTCACTGAAGCTTTCTTT
TRBJ2-7 14 few NA TRBV4-2 CASSHITRSYEQYF TGTGCCAGCAGCCATATCACTAGATCCTACGAGCAGTACTTC
TRBJ2-3 16 many NA TRBV7-8 CASSPHLVPQKDTQYF TGTGCCAGCAGCCCCCACCTAGTCCCTCAAAAGGATACGCAGTATTTT
TRBJ1-6 15 many NA TRBV7-2 CASSLLGRKNSPLHF TGTGCCAGCAGCTTATTGGGACGGAAAAATTCACCCCTCCACTTT
TRBJ2-2 17 once NA TRBV7-2 CASSLGHGISNTGELFF TGTGCCAGCAGCTTAGGACACGGGATCTCGAACACCGGGGAGCTGTTTTTT
TRBJ1-2 13 NA NA TRBV7-9 CASLPTANYGYTF TGTGCCAGCCTACCAACAGCGAACTATGGCTACACCTTC
TRBJ2-2 20 NA NA TRBV11-1 CASSPRARHQRVSCTGELFF TGTGCCAGCAGCCCCCGAGCTAGGCACCAAAGGGTCTCGTGCACCGGGGAGCTGTTTTTT
TRBJ2-3 17 many TRBD2 TRBV5-1 CASSPPRTSAGTDTQYF TGCGCCAGCAGCCCCCCCCGAACTAGCGCGGGCACAGATACGCAGTATTTT
TRBJ2-5 16 NA TRBD1 TRBV7-2 CASSLRDRGFRETQYF TGTGCCAGCAGCTTAAGGGACAGGGGTTTTCGAGAGACCCAGTACTTC
TRBJ2-1 13 NA TRBD2 TRBV19 CARMSREGNEQFF TGTGCCAGGATGTCGCGGGAGGGCAATGAGCAGTTCTTC
TRBJ1-5 14 NA NA TRBV7-9 CASSLADGGQPQHF TGTGCCAGCAGCTTAGCGGACGGAGGTCAGCCCCAGCATTTT
TRBJ2-1 13 many TRBD1 TRBV28 CAGMDRGGNEQFF TGTGCCGGAATGGACAGGGGAGGAAATGAGCAGTTCTTC
TRBJ1-1 12 few NA TRBV4-1 CASSLGGREAFF TGCGCCAGCAGCCTAGGAGGCCGGGAAGCTTTCTTT
TRBJ2-1 14 few TRBD1 TRBV29-1 CSVPGGPRYNEQFF TGCAGCGTCCCAGGGGGCCCACGGTACAATGAGCAGTTCTTC
TRBJ2-1 17 NA TRBD2 TRBV4-3 CASSQDLSGRVYNEQFF TGCGCCAGCAGCCAAGATTTGAGCGGGAGGGTTTACAATGAGCAGTTCTTC
TRBJ1-1 13 NA NA TRBV7-9 CASSPRSAPEAFF TGTGCCAGCAGCCCCCGTTCAGCCCCTGAAGCTTTCTTT
TRBJ1-2 14 NA NA TRBV28 CASSRDASYGGYTF TGTGCCAGCAGCCGGGACGCAAGTTATGGTGGCTACACCTTC